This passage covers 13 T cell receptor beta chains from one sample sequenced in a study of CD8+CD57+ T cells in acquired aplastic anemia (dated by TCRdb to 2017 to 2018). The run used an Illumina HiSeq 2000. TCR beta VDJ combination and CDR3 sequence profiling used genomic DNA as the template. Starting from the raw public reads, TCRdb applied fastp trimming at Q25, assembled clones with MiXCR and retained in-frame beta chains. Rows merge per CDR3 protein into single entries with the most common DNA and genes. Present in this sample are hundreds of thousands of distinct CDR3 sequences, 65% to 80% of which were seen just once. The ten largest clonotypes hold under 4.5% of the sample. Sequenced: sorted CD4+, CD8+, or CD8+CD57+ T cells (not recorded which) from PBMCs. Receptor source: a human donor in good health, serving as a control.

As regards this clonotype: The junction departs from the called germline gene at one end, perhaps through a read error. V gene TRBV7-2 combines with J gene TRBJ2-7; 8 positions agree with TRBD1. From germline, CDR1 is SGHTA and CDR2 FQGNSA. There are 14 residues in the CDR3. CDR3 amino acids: CAISAGGRSYEQYF. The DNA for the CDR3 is TGTGCCATCAGCGCAGGGGGCCGTTCCTACGAGCAGTACTTC.

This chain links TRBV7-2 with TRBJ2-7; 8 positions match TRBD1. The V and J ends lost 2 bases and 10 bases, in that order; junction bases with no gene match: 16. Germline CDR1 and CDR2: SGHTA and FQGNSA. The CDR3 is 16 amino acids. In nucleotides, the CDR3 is TGTGCCAGCAGCTTACGAAGAACCCCGGGACAGGTGTTCCAGTACTTC. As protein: CASSLRRTPGQVFQYF.

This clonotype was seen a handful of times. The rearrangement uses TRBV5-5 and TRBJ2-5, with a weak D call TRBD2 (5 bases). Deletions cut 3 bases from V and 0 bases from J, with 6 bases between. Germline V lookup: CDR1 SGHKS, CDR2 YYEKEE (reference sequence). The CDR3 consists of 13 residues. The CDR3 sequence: CASSWRNQETQYF. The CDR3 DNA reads TGTGCCAGCAGCTGGAGGAACCAAGAGACCCAGTACTTC.

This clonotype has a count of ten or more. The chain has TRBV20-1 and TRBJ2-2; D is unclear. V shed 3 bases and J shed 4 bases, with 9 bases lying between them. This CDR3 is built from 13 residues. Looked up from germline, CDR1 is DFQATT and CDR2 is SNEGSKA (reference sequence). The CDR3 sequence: CSARRTVTGELFF. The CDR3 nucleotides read TGCAGTGCTAGGAGGACGGTCACCGGGGAGCTGTTTTTT.

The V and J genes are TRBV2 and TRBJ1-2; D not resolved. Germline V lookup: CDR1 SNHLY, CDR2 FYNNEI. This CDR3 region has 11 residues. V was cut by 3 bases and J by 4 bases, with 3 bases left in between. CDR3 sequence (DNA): TGTGCCAGCAGTGAGGGCTATGGCTACACCTTC. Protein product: CASSEGYGYTF. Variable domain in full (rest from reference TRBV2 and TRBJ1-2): EPEVTQTPSHQVTQMGQEVILRCVPISNHLYFYWYRQILGQKVEFLVSFYNNEISEKSEIFDDQFSVERPDGSNFTLKIRSTKLEDSAMYFCASSEGYGYTFGSGTRLTVV.

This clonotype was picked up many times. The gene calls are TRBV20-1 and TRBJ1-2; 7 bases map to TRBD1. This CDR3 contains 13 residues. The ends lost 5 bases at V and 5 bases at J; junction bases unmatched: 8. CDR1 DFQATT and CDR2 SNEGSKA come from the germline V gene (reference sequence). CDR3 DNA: TGCAGTGCTGAGATGACAGGGCGGTATGGCTACACCTTC. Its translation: CSAEMTGRYGYTF.

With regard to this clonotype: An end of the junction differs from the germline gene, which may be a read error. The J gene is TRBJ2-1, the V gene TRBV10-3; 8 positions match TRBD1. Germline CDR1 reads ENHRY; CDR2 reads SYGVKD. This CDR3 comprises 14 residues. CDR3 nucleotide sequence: TGTGCCAGCAGTAAAGGACAGGGCTTAGATGAGCAGTTCTTC. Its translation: CASSKGQGLDEQFF.

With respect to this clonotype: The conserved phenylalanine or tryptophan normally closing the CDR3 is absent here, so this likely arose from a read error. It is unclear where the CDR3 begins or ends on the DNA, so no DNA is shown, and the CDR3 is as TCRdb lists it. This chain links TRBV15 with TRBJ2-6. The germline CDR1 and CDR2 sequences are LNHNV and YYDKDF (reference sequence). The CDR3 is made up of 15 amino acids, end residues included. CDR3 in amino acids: CASSREGTGANVRAL.

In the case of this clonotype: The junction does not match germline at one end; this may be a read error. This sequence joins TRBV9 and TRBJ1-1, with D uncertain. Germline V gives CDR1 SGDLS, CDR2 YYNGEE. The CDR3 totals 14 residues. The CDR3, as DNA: TGTGCCACTCAGAGAGTGAGAGCCAACACAGAAGCTTTCTTT. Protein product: CATQRVRANTEAFF.

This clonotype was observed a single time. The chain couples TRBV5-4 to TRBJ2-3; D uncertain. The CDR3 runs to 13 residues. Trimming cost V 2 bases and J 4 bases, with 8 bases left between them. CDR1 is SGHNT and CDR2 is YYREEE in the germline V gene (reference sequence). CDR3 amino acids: CASSFEWADTQYF. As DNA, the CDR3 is TGTGCCAGCAGCTTTGAGTGGGCAGATACGCAGTATTTT.

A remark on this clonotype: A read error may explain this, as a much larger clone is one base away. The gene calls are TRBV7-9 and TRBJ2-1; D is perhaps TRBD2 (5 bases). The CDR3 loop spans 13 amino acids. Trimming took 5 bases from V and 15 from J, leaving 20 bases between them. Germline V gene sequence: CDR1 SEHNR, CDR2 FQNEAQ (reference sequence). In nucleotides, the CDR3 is TGTGCCAGCAGCCCAGATCGGACGGGTCGGGGGTTCTTC. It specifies CASSPDRTGRGFF.

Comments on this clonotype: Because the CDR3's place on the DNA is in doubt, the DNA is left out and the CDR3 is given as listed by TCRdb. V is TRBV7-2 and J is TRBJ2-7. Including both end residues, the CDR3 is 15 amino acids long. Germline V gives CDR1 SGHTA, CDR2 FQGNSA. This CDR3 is CASSLGLYEQYFEYF.

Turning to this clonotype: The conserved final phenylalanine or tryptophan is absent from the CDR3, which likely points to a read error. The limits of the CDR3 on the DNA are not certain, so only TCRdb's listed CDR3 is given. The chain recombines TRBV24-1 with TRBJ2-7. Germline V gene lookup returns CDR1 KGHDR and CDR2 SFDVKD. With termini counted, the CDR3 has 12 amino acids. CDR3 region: CATSHQTYEEHL.